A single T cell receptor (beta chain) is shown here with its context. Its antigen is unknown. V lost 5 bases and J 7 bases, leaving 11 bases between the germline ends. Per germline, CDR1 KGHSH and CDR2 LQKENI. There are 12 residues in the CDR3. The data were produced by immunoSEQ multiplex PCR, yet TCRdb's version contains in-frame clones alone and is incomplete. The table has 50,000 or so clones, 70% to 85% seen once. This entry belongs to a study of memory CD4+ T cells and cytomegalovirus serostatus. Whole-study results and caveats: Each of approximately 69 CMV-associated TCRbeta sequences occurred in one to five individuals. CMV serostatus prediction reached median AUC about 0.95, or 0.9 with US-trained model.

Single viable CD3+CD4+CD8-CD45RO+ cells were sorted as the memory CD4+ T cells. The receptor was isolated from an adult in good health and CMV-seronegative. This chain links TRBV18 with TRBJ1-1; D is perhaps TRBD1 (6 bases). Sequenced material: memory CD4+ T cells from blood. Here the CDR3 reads CASSKTTGEAFF. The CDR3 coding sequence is TGTGCCAGCTCAAAAACGACAGGTGAAGCTTTCTTT.